These 27 T cell receptor beta chains were sequenced from one sample in a study of cytomegalovirus exposure and HLA in healthy donors. PCR was performed using 60 Vbeta and 13 Jbeta primers. Clones were read by immunoSEQ multiplex PCR, and TCRdb kept only the in-frame ones, dropping some. The sample carries about 120,000 clones, over 60% recorded once. The sample comprised PBMCs. Receptors originate from a woman aged 55-70 years in good health and CMV-seropositive.

The gene calls are TRBV4-1 and TRBJ2-7; 8 bases are a match to TRBD2. Germline V lookup: CDR1 MGHRA, CDR2 YSYEKL. V trimming: 1 base; J trimming: 6 bases; junction bases outside the gene matches: 11. CDR3 size: 16 residues. CDR3 bases: TGCGCCAGCAGCCAAGCGGCCTCGGGGCGGGAGGTCGAGCAGTACTTC. Translated: CASSQAASGREVEQYF.

This chain links TRBV2 with TRBJ2-1; 12 nucleotides match TRBD1. Germline loops: CDR1 SNHLY, CDR2 FYNNEI. The ends lost 6 bases at V and 8 bases at J; junction bases unmatched: 8. The CDR3 is 15 residues long. The CDR3 loop is CASSAGTGGFYEQFF. In DNA, the CDR3 is TGTGCCAGCAGCGCCGGGACAGGGGGCTTTTATGAGCAGTTCTTC. Full variable domain (rest looked up from reference TRBV2 and TRBJ2-1): EPEVTQTPSHQVTQMGQEVILRCVPISNHLYFYWYRQILGQKVEFLVSFYNNEISEKSEIFDDQFSVERPDGSNFTLKIRSTKLEDSAMYFCASSAGTGGFYEQFFGPGTRLTVL.

This chain joins TRBV29-1 and TRBJ2-3; D is uncertain. V lost 2 bases and J lost 7, with 4 bases in between. This CDR3 has 10 residues. Germline V gene data show CDR1 as SQVTM and CDR2 as ANQGSEA. The CDR3 DNA reads as TGCAGCGTTGAACTAAATACGCAGTATTTT. It translates to CSVELNTQYF.

This chain connects TRBV15 to TRBJ2-5; 11 bases line up with TRBD2. Gene TRBJ2-7 matches the end of the DNA better, so the J call may be wrong. Germline CDR1 and CDR2: LNHNV and YYDKDF (reference sequence). The CDR3 runs 16 residues. CDR3 bases: TGTGCCACCAGCAGAGGAACTAGCGGGAGTTTCCGCGAGCAGTACTTC. Protein product: CATSRGTSGSFREQYF.

This chain links TRBV5-1 with TRBJ1-1, with a weak D call TRBD1 (5 bases). Trimming left V 6 bases short and J 4 bases short, with 16 bases between. Germline assignment: CDR1 SGHRS and CDR2 YFSETQ. The CDR3 spans 14 residues. CDR3 protein: CASTTTGGSTEAFF. CDR3 coding DNA: TGCGCCAGCACGACAACCGGGGGGAGCACTGAAGCTTTCTTT.

The chain employs TRBV7-9 and TRBJ2-7, with D perhaps matching TRBD2 (5 bases). V was cut by 1 base and J by 3 bases, with 13 bases left in between. Germline values: CDR1 SEHNR, CDR2 FQNEAQ (reference sequence). This CDR3 is built from 15 residues. The CDR3 nucleotides are TGTGCCAGCAGCTTAGATGGCCCAGCGGTCTACGAGCAGTACTTC. It is translated as CASSLDGPAVYEQYF. Variable domain in full (rest from reference TRBV7-9 and TRBJ2-7): DTGVSQNPRHKITKRGQNVTFRCDPISEHNRLYWYRQTLGQGPEFLTYFQNEAQLEKSRLLSDRFSAERPKGSFSTLEIQRTEQGDSAMYLCASSLDGPAVYEQYFGPGTRLTVT.

This chain joins TRBV30 and TRBJ2-1, with 10 bases aligning to TRBD2. The trim removed 4 bases at V and 5 bases at J, leaving 8 bases unmatched. The CDR3 contains 15 residues. CDR1 GTSNPN and CDR2 SVGIG come from the germline V gene (reference sequence). The CDR3: CAWTQLAGRNNEQFF. Written as DNA, the CDR3 is TGTGCCTGGACCCAACTAGCGGGAAGGAACAATGAGCAGTTCTTC.

This chain links TRBV7-9 with TRBJ2-1, with a possible D match to TRBD1 (6 bases). The V gene's germline CDR1 is SEHNR and CDR2 FQNEAQ (reference sequence). The CDR3 spans 16 residues. The V and J ends lost 5 bases and 7 bases respectively, with 21 bases between them. CDR3 sequence (DNA): TGTGCCAGCAGCCCCCCCCAGGGGATGTTAAAAAATGAGCAGTTCTTC. Its protein product is CASSPPQGMLKNEQFF. The variable domain in full, with the rest retrieved from reference TRBV7-9 and TRBJ2-1, is DTGVSQNPRHKITKRGQNVTFRCDPISEHNRLYWYRQTLGQGPEFLTYFQNEAQLEKSRLLSDRFSAERPKGSFSTLEIQRTEQGDSAMYLCASSPPQGMLKNEQFFGPGTRLTVL.

This clone came up a few times. CDR3 loop: CASRSGQGNYGYTF. CDR3 in DNA: TGTGCCAGTAGATCGGGACAGGGGAACTATGGCTACACCTTC. V and J are TRBV19 and TRBJ1-2; 10 bases are a match to TRBD1. V was pared by 6 bases and J by 2 bases, with 3 bases of the junction left unmatched. CDR1 and CDR2 from the germline V gene are LNHDA and SQIVND (reference sequence). This CDR3 comprises 14 residues.

This rearrangement joins TRBV11-2 to TRBJ2-5, with a possible D match to TRBD2 (5 bases). Trimming stripped 4 bases from V and 11 bases from J, with 17 bases between. Germline V gene sequence: CDR1 SGHAT, CDR2 FQNNGV. There are 13 residues in the CDR3. CDR3: CASSSEFGLAQYF. CDR3 sequence (DNA): TGTGCCAGCAGCTCCGAGTTTGGGCTAGCTCAGTACTTC.

The chain carries TRBV28 and TRBJ2-5; TRBD2 matches 7 bases. This CDR3 region has 13 residues. V was pared by 6 bases and J by 3 bases, with 4 bases of the junction left unmatched. Per the germline V gene, CDR1 is MDHEN and CDR2 is SYDVKM. The CDR3 DNA sequence: TGTGCCAGCAGGCAAACTAGCGAAGAGACCCAGTACTTC. This encodes CASRQTSEETQYF.

The chain employs TRBV9 and TRBJ2-7, with D unclear. Germline assignment: CDR1 SGDLS and CDR2 YYNGEE. The germline V and J ends were trimmed by 3 bases and 3 bases, with 10 bases remaining between them. The CDR3 runs to 13 residues. CDR3 protein: CASSGGLGYEQYF. The CDR3 bases are TGTGCCAGCAGCGGCGGTTTAGGCTACGAGCAGTACTTC. The full variable domain, in which reference TRBV9 and TRBJ2-7 provide the parts outside the CDR3, is DSGVTQTPKHLITATGQRVTLRCSPRSGDLSVYWYQQSLDQGLQFLIQYYNGEERAKGNILERFSAQQFPDLHSELNLSSLELGDSALYFCASSGGLGYEQYFGPGTRLTVT.

A single count supports this clone. The CDR3 nucleotides are TGTGCCAGCTCACCGCCAACAAACACTGAAGCTTTCTTT. This codes for CASSPPTNTEAFF. V gene TRBV18 combines with J gene TRBJ1-1, with D hard to call. Between the trimmed V and J ends, which lost 3 bases and 2 bases, there was a span of 7 bases. Germline lookup yields CDR1 KGHSH and CDR2 LQKENI. There are 13 residues in the CDR3.

This clone is a singleton in its sample. The J gene is TRBJ1-5, the V gene TRBV18, with 7 bases lining up with TRBD1. Trimming took 4 bases from V and 4 from J; bases not matched to a gene: 4. CDR1 and CDR2 (germline): KGHSH, LQKENI. The CDR3 is 14 amino acids. The CDR3 reads CASSRDSYNQPQHF. CDR3 nucleotide sequence: TGTGCCAGCTCACGGGACAGCTATAATCAGCCCCAGCATTTT.

This chain connects TRBV5-8 to TRBJ2-4, with D perhaps TRBD2 (7 bases). Germline V lookup: CDR1 SGHTS, CDR2 YDEGEE. The CDR3 has 19 residues. Trimming pared 2 bases from V and 0 bases from J, leaving 21 bases between. Written as DNA, the CDR3 is TGTGCCAGCAGCTTCGCGGGGGCCTTGGGGCATTTAGCCAAAAACATTCAGTACTTC. Translating it yields CASSFAGALGHLAKNIQYF.

This sequence joins TRBV9 and TRBJ2-7; no clear D. CDR1 and CDR2 from the germline V gene are SGDLS and YYNGEE. The V and J ends lost 4 bases and 3 bases respectively, with 8 bases between them. This CDR3 contains 12 residues. CDR3 nucleotide sequence: TGTGCCAGCAGCATTTACTTCTACGAGCAGTACTTC. It is translated as CASSIYFYEQYF.

The J gene is TRBJ2-5, the V gene TRBV27; D is uncertain. V was pared by 5 bases and J by 5 bases, with 12 bases between. CDR3 length equals 13 residues. CDR1 is MNHEY and CDR2 is SMNVEV in the germline V gene (reference sequence). The CDR3 here is CASSVGEAETQYF. In DNA form, the CDR3 reads TGTGCCAGCAGTGTCGGTGAGGCGGAGACCCAGTACTTC.

The V gene is TRBV5-5, the J gene TRBJ2-2; 7 nucleotides agree with TRBD2. From germline, CDR1 is SGHKS and CDR2 YYEKEE (reference sequence). The CDR3 is made up of 15 amino acids. Trimming took 2 bases from V and 5 from J; bases not matched to a gene: 6. CDR3: CASSLVAGPTGELFF. The CDR3 bases are TGTGCCAGCAGCTTAGTAGCGGGCCCTACCGGGGAGCTGTTTTTT.

The chain has TRBV7-8 and TRBJ1-2; D unresolved. The CDR3 length is 16 residues. V was pared by 3 bases and J by 0 bases, with 14 bases between. CDR1 is SGHVS, CDR2 FQNEAQ, per germline. CDR3 sequence reads: CASSFFPREANYGYTF. The CDR3 nucleotides are TGTGCCAGCAGCTTCTTTCCGAGGGAAGCTAACTATGGCTACACCTTC.

The V call is TRBV28, the J call TRBJ2-7, with D perhaps matching TRBD2 (5 bases). The V end lost 8 bases, the J end lost 4 bases, and 21 bases lay between the germline ends. The CDR3 covers 15 residues. Looked up from germline, CDR1 is MDHEN and CDR2 is SYDVKM. The CDR3: CASGKSGIFRYEQYF. The CDR3, as DNA: TGTGCCAGCGGAAAGTCCGGGATCTTCCGTTACGAGCAGTACTTC.

The chain carries TRBV7-2 and TRBJ1-2, with TRBD1 matching 7 bases. V was clipped by 5 bases and J by 8 bases; unmatched bases: 5. There are 12 residues in the CDR3. Germline V gene sequence: CDR1 SGHTA, CDR2 FQGNSA. For the CDR3, the DNA is TGTGCCAGCAGCGGGCCACAGGGGGGCTACACCTTC. This sequence encodes CASSGPQGGYTF.

The CDR3: CASSLTPTWREQYF. In DNA, the CDR3 is TGTGCCAGCAGTCTCACCCCGACCTGGAGGGAGCAGTACTTC. V usage is TRBV27 and J usage is TRBJ2-5, with a tentative D call TRBD2 (6 bases). Germline V lookup: CDR1 MNHEY, CDR2 SMNVEV (reference sequence). This CDR3 contains 14 residues. With 5 bases removed from V and 11 bases from J, the gap between germline ends came to 21 bases.

The chain carries TRBV9 and TRBJ2-3; D may be TRBD2 (7 bases). V gave up 4 bases and J gave up 2 bases, with 20 bases separating them. CDR1 is SGDLS and CDR2 is YYNGEE in the germline V gene. This CDR3 contains 17 residues. CDR3 nucleotides: TGTGCCAGCAGCCCAGGGGACTACCCATGGGACACAGATACGCAGTATTTT. Translating it yields CASSPGDYPWDTDTQYF.

The sample holds one count of this clone. J is TRBJ2-1 and V is TRBV19; 13 nucleotides align to TRBD2. V shed 4 bases, J shed 0 bases, and the junction held 3 bases outside the gene matches. Germline CDR1 is LNHDA and CDR2 is SQIVND (reference sequence). This CDR3 region has 17 residues. This chain's CDR3 is CASSTWTSGSSYNEQFF. The CDR3 DNA reads as TGTGCCAGTAGTACCTGGACTAGCGGGAGCTCCTACAATGAGCAGTTCTTC.

J is TRBJ2-5 and V is TRBV14, with D possibly being TRBD2 (5 bases). The V end lost 1 base, the J end lost 2 bases, and 14 bases lay between the germline ends. The CDR3 extends over 16 amino acids. Germline V gene sequence: CDR1 SGHDN, CDR2 FVKESK. CDR3 sequence (DNA): TGTGCCAGCAGCCAAGGGCGGCTAAGCGGACAAGAGACCCAGTACTTC. This sequence encodes CASSQGRLSGQETQYF.

This clone was seen more than once but under ten times. The chain uses TRBV5-1 and TRBJ2-7, with a weak D call TRBD2 (5 bases). Germline assignment: CDR1 SGHRS and CDR2 YFSETQ. V was pared by 2 bases and J by 4 bases, with 13 bases between. The CDR3 has 14 residues. The DNA of the CDR3 is TGCGCCAGCAGCTTATCCGGGGTGGGTTACGAGCAGTACTTC. This sequence encodes CASSLSGVGYEQYF.

The J gene is TRBJ2-7, the V gene TRBV19; no reliable D call. This CDR3 region has 15 residues. V was clipped by 3 bases and J by 3 bases, with 15 bases between them. Germline-derived CDR1 and CDR2 are LNHDA and SQIVND (reference sequence). DNA for the CDR3: TGTGCCAGTAGTATTCAGTCGACACAAATCTACGAGCAGTACTTC. Protein: CASSIQSTQIYEQYF.